The next 17 T cell receptor beta chains were all read from a single sample in a study of identical twins. In TCRdb, the 5' RACE reads were re-called with MiXCR into one record per CDR3 protein. The sample includes fewer than 250,000 distinct CDR3 sequences, 9.4% seen only once; the top ten take 5% to 5.5%. The material sequenced was memory (CD45RO+) T cells sorted from blood. Receptor source: a woman aged 18-29 years in good health.

There are many counts of this clonotype. The chain is built from TRBV5-1 and TRBJ2-3, with D unresolved. Germline lookup yields CDR1 SGHRS and CDR2 YFSETQ. V was pared by 0 bases and J by 1 base, with 12 bases between. This CDR3 has 16 amino acids. Here the CDR3 reads CASSLGIDARTDTQYF. CDR3 in DNA: TGCGCCAGCAGCTTGGGCATCGACGCCCGCACAGATACGCAGTATTTT.

This clonotype has at least ten counts. The CDR3 DNA reads TGCAGTGCCCCGGGACTAGCCAAAAACATTCAGTACTTC. This encodes CSAPGLAKNIQYF. The chain uses TRBV20-1 and TRBJ2-4; D perhaps matches TRBD2 (6 bases). This CDR3 has 13 amino acids. CDR1 and CDR2 from the germline V gene are DFQATT and SNEGSKA (reference sequence). V was clipped by 6 bases and J by 0 bases, with 9 bases between them.

This clonotype was detected many times. This chain links TRBV29-1 with TRBJ1-2; D is undetermined. This CDR3 contains 12 residues. The germline V gene has CDR1 SQVTM and CDR2 ANQGSEA. V lost 7 bases and J lost 0, with 9 bases in between. The CDR3 DNA sequence: TGCAGCGGAGAAGCAGCTAACTATGGCTACACCTTC. Its translation: CSGEAANYGYTF.

Ten or more counts support this clonotype. V and J are TRBV6-5 and TRBJ1-4; D perhaps matches TRBD1 (6 bases). V was shortened by 2 bases and J by 4 bases, with 8 bases between the two germline ends. The CDR3 is made up of 14 amino acids. Germline V gene lookup returns CDR1 MNHEY and CDR2 SVGAGI. CDR3 protein: CASSYGQLNEKLFF. In DNA form, the CDR3 reads TGTGCCAGCAGTTACGGACAGCTTAATGAAAAACTGTTTTTT.

V usage is TRBV10-3 and J usage is TRBJ2-3, with 15 bases matching TRBD2. Germline values: CDR1 ENHRY, CDR2 SYGVKD. The ends lost 11 bases at V and 1 base at J; junction bases unmatched: 7. The length of the CDR3 is 16 residues. In DNA, the CDR3 is TGTGCCTCCGGACTAGCGGGAGGGGGTGGCACAGATACGCAGTATTTT. Protein product: CASGLAGGGGTDTQYF.

This clonotype showed up just once. The rearrangement uses TRBV20-1 and TRBJ1-1; TRBD1 is a possible D gene (5 bases). V was trimmed by 4 bases and J by 4 bases, leaving 16 bases between them. There are 14 residues in the CDR3. The germline gives CDR1 DFQATT, CDR2 SNEGSKA (reference sequence). CDR3 in amino acids: CSATFKGPRTEAFF. The DNA for the CDR3 is TGCAGTGCTACATTCAAGGGACCACGCACTGAAGCTTTCTTT.

The chain couples TRBV9 to TRBJ2-1; D perhaps matches TRBD2 (5 bases). Deletions cut 0 bases from V and 6 bases from J, with 10 bases between. The CDR3 loop spans 14 amino acids. Germline assignment: CDR1 SGDLS and CDR2 YYNGEE. The CDR3 protein is CASSVVPTSNEQFF. The CDR3, as DNA: TGTGCCAGCAGCGTAGTACCTACTAGCAATGAGCAGTTCTTC.

This sequence joins TRBV6-1 and TRBJ2-7; 7 nucleotides agree with TRBD1. J gave up 2 bases and V 6 bases, and 13 bases lay outside the gene matches. The CDR3 loop spans 16 amino acids. Germline lookup yields CDR1 MNHNS and CDR2 SASEGT. CDR3 coding DNA: TGTGCCAGCAGCGCAATGGGACAGCTACTTACCTACGAGCAGTACTTC. Encoded protein: CASSAMGQLLTYEQYF.

V and J are TRBV10-3 and TRBJ2-3; D remains unclear. Trimming pared 0 bases from V and 5 bases from J, leaving 3 bases between. The CDR3 is made up of 12 amino acids. The germline V gene has CDR1 ENHRY and CDR2 SYGVKD. The CDR3 loop reads CAISESRDTQYF. The CDR3 nucleotides read TGTGCCATCAGTGAGTCGAGAGATACGCAGTATTTT.

This clonotype was observed at least ten times. The chain has TRBV29-1 and TRBJ2-2; D not certain. V was cut by 7 bases and J by 1 base, with 13 bases left in between. The germline CDR1 and CDR2 sequences are SQVTM and ANQGSEA. The CDR3 spans 14 residues. In DNA form, the CDR3 reads TGCAGCGCCCGTAAAGGGTGGAACACCGGGGAGCTGTTTTTT. Amino acid sequence: CSARKGWNTGELFF.

This clonotype was seen more than once but under ten times. The chain joins TRBV2 to TRBJ2-2; D may be TRBD1 or TRBD2 (6 bases each). Deletions cut 6 bases from V and 1 base from J, with 12 bases between. Germline V gene sequence: CDR1 SNHLY, CDR2 FYNNEI. CDR3 size: 15 residues. The CDR3 loop is CASRIGGGNTGELFF. CDR3 DNA: TGTGCCAGCAGAATAGGGGGAGGGAACACCGGGGAGCTGTTTTTT.

This sequence joins TRBV9 and TRBJ2-3; D is possibly TRBD1 (6 bases). V was shortened by 5 bases and J by 0 bases, with 13 bases between the two germline ends. The germline V gene has CDR1 SGDLS and CDR2 YYNGEE. The CDR3 is 15 residues long. CDR3 nucleotides: TGTGCCAGCAGTGAAAGGGACATCAGCACAGATACGCAGTATTTT. Translation gives CASSERDISTDTQYF.

The gene calls are TRBV10-3 and TRBJ2-7; TRBD1 aligns across 7 bases. CDR1 and CDR2 from the germline V gene are ENHRY and SYGVKD. The ends lost 6 bases at V and 5 bases at J; junction bases unmatched: 4. This CDR3 has 12 residues. Here the CDR3 DNA reads TGTGCCATCAGCGTCGACAGGGACGAGCAGTACTTC. It codes for CAISVDRDEQYF.

The gene calls are TRBV6-4 and TRBJ2-3, with 11 bases that match TRBD2. The J segment lost 0 bases and the V segment lost 5 bases, leaving 4 bases of the junction unmatched. Germline loops: CDR1 MRHNA, CDR2 SNTAGT. The CDR3 covers 16 residues. As DNA, the CDR3 is TGTGCCAGCAGTTTGACTAGCGGGGACAGCACAGATACGCAGTATTTT. Protein: CASSLTSGDSTDTQYF.

This clonotype was seen repeatedly, ten times or more. This chain connects TRBV6-1 to TRBJ1-5; no firm D call. The CDR3 is 15 amino acids. V lost 6 bases to trimming and J lost 0 bases, with 12 bases between them. The germline V gene has CDR1 MNHNS and CDR2 SASEGT. The CDR3 reads CASRSLGYSNQPQHF. The CDR3 DNA sequence: TGTGCCAGCAGGTCTTTGGGCTATAGCAATCAGCCCCAGCATTTT.

This clonotype was seen only a few times. The chain combines TRBV20-1 with TRBJ2-4; D is perhaps TRBD1 or TRBD2 (5 bases each). The V gene's germline CDR1 is DFQATT and CDR2 SNEGSKA (reference sequence). V was clipped by 3 bases and J by 6 bases, with 15 bases between them. The CDR3 is 14 residues long. The CDR3 loop reads CSASGTPVGNIQYF. CDR3 nucleotide sequence: TGCAGTGCTAGCGGGACCCCAGTCGGAAACATTCAGTACTTC.

This chain connects TRBV7-2 to TRBJ2-1, with TRBD2 matching 13 bases. Germline-derived CDR1 and CDR2 are SGHTA and FQGNSA. The trim removed 1 base at V and 5 bases at J, leaving 2 bases unmatched. The CDR3 loop spans 16 amino acids. DNA of the CDR3: TGTGCCAGCAGCTTAGTAGGGACTAGCGGGAACAATGAGCAGTTCTTC. It specifies CASSLVGTSGNNEQFF. The entire variable domain, with the rest obtained from reference TRBV7-2 and TRBJ2-1, is as follows: GAGVSQSPSNKVTEKGKDVELRCDPISGHTALYWYRQSLGQGLEFLIYFQGNSAPDKSGLPSDRFSAERTGGSVSTLTIQRTQQEDSAVYLCASSLVGTSGNNEQFFGPGTRLTVL.